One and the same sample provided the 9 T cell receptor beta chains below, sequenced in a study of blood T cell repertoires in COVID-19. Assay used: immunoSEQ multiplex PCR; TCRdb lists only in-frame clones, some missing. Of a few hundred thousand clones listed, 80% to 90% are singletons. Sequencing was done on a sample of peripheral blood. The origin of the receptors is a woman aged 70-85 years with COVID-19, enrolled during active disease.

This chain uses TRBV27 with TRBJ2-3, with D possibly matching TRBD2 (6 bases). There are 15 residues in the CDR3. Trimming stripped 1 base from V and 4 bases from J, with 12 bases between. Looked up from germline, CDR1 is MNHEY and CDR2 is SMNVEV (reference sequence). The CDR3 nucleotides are TGTGCCAGCAGTTTATGGGGGAGGAGGGCAGATACGCAGTATTTT. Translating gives CASSLWGRRADTQYF.

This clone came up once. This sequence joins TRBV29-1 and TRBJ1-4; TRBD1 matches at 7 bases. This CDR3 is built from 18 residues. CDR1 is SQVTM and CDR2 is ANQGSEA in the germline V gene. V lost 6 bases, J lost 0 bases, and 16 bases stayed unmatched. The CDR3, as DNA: TGCAGCGTCGGGGCTCGGGACAGACAACTTCCAACTAATGAAAAACTGTTTTTT. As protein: CSVGARDRQLPTNEKLFF.

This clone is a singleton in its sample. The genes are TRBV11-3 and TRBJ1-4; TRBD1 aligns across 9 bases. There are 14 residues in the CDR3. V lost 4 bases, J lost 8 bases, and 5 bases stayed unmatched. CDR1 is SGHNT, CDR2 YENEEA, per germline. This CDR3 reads CASSSGQGMEKLFF. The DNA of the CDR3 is TGTGCCAGCAGCTCGGGACAGGGAATGGAAAAACTGTTTTTT.

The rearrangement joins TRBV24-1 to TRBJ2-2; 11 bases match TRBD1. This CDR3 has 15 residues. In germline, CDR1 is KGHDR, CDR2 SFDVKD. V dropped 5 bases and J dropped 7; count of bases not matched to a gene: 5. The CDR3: CATSADRGRHGELFF. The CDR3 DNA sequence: TGTGCCACCAGTGCGGACAGGGGGCGGCACGGGGAGCTGTTTTTT.

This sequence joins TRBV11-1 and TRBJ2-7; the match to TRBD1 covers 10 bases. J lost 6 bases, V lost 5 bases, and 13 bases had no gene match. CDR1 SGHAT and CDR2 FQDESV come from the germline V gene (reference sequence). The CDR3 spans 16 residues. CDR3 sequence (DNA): TGTGCCAGCAGCAGACCTCCCGGACAGGGGGTTGGCGAGCAGTACTTC. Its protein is CASSRPPGQGVGEQYF.

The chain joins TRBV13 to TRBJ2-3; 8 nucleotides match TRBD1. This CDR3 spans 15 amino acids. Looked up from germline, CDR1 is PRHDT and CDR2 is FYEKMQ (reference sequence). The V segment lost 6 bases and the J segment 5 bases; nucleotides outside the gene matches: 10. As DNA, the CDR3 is TGTGCCAGCAGATACAGGGGGGAAAAAAAAGATACGCAGTATTTT. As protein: CASRYRGEKKDTQYF.

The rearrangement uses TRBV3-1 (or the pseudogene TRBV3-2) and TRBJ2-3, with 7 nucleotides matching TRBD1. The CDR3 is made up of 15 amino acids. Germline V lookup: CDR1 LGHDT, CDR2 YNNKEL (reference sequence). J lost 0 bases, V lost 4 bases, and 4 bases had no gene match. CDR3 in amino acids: CASSLMGQSTDTQYF. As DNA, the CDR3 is TGTGCCAGCAGCCTGATGGGACAGAGCACAGATACGCAGTATTTT.

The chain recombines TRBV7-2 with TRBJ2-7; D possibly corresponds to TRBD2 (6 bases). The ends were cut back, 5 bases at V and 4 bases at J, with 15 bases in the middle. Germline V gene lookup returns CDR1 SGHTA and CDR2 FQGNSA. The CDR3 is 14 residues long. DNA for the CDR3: TGTGCCAGCAGCGCCCGGGACTGGCCTTACGAGCAGTACTTC. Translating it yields CASSARDWPYEQYF.

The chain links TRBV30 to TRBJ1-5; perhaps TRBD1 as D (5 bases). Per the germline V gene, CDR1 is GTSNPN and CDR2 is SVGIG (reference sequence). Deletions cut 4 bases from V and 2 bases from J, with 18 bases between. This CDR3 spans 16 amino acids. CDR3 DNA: TGTGCCTGGAATCCGGGACTTAATAGCGGCAATCAGCCCCAGCATTTT. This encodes CAWNPGLNSGNQPQHF.